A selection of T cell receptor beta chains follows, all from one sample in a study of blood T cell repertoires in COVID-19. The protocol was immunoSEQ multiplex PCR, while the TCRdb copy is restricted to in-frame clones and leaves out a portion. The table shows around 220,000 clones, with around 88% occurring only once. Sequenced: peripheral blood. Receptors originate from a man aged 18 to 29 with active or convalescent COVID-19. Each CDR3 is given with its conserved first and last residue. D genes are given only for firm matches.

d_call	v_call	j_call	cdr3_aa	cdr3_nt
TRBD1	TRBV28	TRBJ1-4	CASQTGAEKLFF	TGTGCCAGCCAAACAGGGGCTGAAAAACTGTTTTTT
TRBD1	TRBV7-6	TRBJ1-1	CASSSRQGLTEAFF	TGTGCCAGCAGCTCTCGACAGGGTCTCACTGAAGCTTTCTTT
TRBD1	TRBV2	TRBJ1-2	CASSIDRGLHGYTF	TGTGCCAGCAGTATTGACAGGGGGCTACATGGCTACACCTTC
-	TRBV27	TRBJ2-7	CASSLSVTNYEQYF	TGTGCCAGCAGTTTATCTGTGACAAACTACGAGCAGTACTTC
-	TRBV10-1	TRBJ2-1	CASNNPEEAGSYNEQFF	TGCGCCAGCAATAACCCAGAGGAAGCCGGCTCCTACAATGAGCAGTTCTTC
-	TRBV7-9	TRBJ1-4	CASSLVEVDRFEEKLFF	TGTGCCAGCAGCTTAGTTGAGGTCGACCGATTCGAAGAAAAACTGTTTTTT
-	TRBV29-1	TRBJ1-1	CSGSKGRPEAFF	TGCAGCGGAAGCAAGGGGCGCCCTGAAGCTTTCTTT
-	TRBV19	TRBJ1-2	CASSDPGAYGYTF	TGTGCCAGTAGCGATCCAGGGGCCTATGGCTACACCTTC
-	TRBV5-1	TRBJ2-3	CASSLDRRASTDTQYF	TGCGCCAGCAGCTTGGATCGTCGAGCTAGCACAGATACGCAGTATTTT
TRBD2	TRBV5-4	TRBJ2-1	CASTLSTRGGREQFF	TGTGCCAGCACCCTATCAACGAGGGGCGGGAGAGAGCAGTTCTTC
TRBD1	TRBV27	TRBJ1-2	CASSFSGQGAGGYTF	TGTGCCAGCAGTTTCAGTGGACAGGGGGCAGGTGGCTACACCTTC
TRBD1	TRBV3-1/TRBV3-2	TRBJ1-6	CASSPGQGSSPLHF	TGTGCCAGCAGCCCGGGACAGGGATCTTCACCCCTCCACTTT
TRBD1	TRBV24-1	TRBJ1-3	CATSDLQRDRGSTGNTIYF	TGTGCCACCAGTGATTTGCAAAGGGACAGGGGGTCTACTGGAAACACCATATATTTT
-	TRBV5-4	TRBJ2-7	CASSLEGSRSYEQYF	TGTGCCAGCAGCTTAGAGGGCTCTCGGTCCTACGAGCAGTACTTC
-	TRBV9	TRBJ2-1	CASSVSGASYNEQFF	TGTGCCAGCAGCGTAAGTGGGGCTTCCTACAATGAGCAGTTCTTC
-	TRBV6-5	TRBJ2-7	CASKNTGTEQYF	TGTGCCAGCAAGAACACAGGTACCGAGCAGTACTTC